The source of this T cell receptor beta chain is a study of cytotoxic CD8 clonotypes in ibrutinib-treated CLL. Whole-study context: Samples had a mean of approximately 260,000 productive templates and roughly 99,000 productive rearrangements. Whole-study findings and limits: Samples were collected at differing times from sustained-remission and progressing patients. At progression, clonality fell back toward baseline after rising at ibrutinib response. Few clonotypes were public, and these shrank or held steady under treatment.

V was pared by 0 bases and J by 6 bases, with 13 bases between. Germline V lookup: CDR1 SGDLS, CDR2 YYNGEE. CDR3 length: 14 residues. Using immunoSEQ multiplex PCR, the repertoire was profiled, and TCRdb retains in-frame clones only, with some absent. The sample carries about 300,000 clones, approximately 79% recorded once. With respect to this clone: The antigen is not known.

This TCR was recovered from a human donor with chronic lymphocytic leukemia. The V call is TRBV9, the J call TRBJ2-7; tentatively, D is TRBD2 (6 bases). Sequenced here: PBMCs, sampled at disease progression, from a patient treated with ibrutinib. CDR3 DNA sequence: TGTGCCAGCAGCGTAGCGGCGGGAATTATCGAGCAGTACTTC. This codes for CASSVAAGIIEQYF.